This T cell receptor beta chain was documented in a study of T cells after yellow fever vaccination. Germline CDR1 reads SGHTA; CDR2 reads FQGNSA. The CDR3 runs 11 residues. Trimming removed 8 bases at V and 4 bases at J, with 9 bases between. This clonotype was seen more than once but under ten times. TCRdb redid the calling of the 5' RACE reads with MiXCR, one entry per CDR3 protein. This table has roughly 260,000 distinct CDR3 sequences, 13% appearing once. The source of this sequence is a man under 40 who received the YFV17D yellow fever vaccine. The sample was CD4+ T cells sorted from PBMCs, taken 45 days after the yellow fever booster vaccination. This chain uses TRBV7-2 with TRBJ2-7; possible D gene TRBD1, 5 bases. The CDR3 reads CASQGAYEQYF. The CDR3 DNA is TGTGCCAGCCAAGGGGCTTACGAGCAGTACTTC.